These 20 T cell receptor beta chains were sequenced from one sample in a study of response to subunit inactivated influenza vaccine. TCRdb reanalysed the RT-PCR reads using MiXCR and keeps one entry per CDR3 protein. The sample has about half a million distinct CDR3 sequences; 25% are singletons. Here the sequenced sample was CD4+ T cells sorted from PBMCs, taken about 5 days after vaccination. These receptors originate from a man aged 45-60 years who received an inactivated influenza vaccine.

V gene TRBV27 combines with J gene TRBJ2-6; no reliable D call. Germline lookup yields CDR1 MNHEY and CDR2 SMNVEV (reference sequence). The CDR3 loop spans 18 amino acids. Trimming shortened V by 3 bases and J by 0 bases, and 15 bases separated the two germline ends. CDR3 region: CASSFEGPDPSGANVLTF. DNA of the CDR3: TGTGCCAGCAGTTTTGAAGGTCCAGATCCCTCTGGGGCCAACGTCCTGACTTTC.

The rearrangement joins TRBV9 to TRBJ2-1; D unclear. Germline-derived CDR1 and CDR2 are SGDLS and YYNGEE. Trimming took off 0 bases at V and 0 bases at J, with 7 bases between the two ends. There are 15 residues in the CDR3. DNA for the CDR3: TGTGCCAGCAGCGTAGGGTCGAGCTCCTACAATGAGCAGTTCTTC. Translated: CASSVGSSSYNEQFF.

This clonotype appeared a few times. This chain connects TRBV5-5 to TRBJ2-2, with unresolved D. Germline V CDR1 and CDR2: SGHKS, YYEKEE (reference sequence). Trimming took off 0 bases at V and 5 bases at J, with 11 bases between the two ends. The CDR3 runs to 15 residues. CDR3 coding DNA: TGTGCCAGCAGCTTGGATACAATAAGAACCGGGGAGCTGTTTTTT. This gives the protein CASSLDTIRTGELFF.

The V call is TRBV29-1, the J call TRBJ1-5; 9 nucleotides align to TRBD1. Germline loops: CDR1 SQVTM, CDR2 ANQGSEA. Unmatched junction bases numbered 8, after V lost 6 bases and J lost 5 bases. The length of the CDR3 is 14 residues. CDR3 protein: CSVLTGGVDQPQHF. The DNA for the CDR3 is TGCAGCGTGCTCACAGGGGGCGTTGATCAGCCCCAGCATTTT.

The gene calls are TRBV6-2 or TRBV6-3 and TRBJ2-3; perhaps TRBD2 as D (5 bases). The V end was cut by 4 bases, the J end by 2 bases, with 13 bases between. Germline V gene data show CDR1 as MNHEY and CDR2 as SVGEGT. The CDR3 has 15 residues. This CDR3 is CASSWGEGTTDTQYF. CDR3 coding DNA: TGTGCCAGCAGTTGGGGAGAGGGTACCACAGATACGCAGTATTTT.

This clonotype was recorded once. The CDR3 DNA follows: TGTGCCTGGAGTCACAGGGGGCAACAGCCCCAGCATTTT. This codes for CAWSHRGQQPQHF. The V call is TRBV30, the J call TRBJ1-5, with TRBD1 identical over 9 bases. V lost 2 bases, J lost 7 bases, and 3 bases stayed unmatched. Germline V gene sequence: CDR1 GTSNPN, CDR2 SVGIG (reference sequence). The CDR3 is 13 amino acids. Full variable domain (remainder filled in from reference TRBV30 and TRBJ1-5): SQTIHQWPATLVQPVGSPLSLECTVEGTSNPNLYWYRQAAGRGLQLLFYSVGIGQISSEVPQNLSASRPQDRQFILSSKKLLLSDSGFYLCAWSHRGQQPQHFGDGTRLSIL.

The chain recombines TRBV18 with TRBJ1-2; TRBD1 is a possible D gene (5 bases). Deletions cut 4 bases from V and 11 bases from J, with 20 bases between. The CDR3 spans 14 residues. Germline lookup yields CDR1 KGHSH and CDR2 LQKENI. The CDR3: CASSLSDLLGGYTF. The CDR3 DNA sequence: TGTGCCAGCTCACTCTCGGACCTTCTGGGGGGATACACCTTC.

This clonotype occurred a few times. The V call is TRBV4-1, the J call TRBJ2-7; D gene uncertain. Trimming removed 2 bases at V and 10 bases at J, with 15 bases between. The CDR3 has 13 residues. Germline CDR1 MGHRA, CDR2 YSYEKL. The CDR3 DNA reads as TGCGCCAGCAGCCAAAAGGTCAGGACGCGACAGTACTTC. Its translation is CASSQKVRTRQYF.

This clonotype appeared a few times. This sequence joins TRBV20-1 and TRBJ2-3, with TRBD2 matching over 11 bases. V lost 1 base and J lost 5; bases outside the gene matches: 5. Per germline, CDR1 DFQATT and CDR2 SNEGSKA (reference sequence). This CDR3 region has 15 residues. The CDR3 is CSARGPGLAVDTQYF. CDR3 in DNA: TGCAGTGCTAGAGGGCCGGGACTAGCGGTAGATACGCAGTATTTT.

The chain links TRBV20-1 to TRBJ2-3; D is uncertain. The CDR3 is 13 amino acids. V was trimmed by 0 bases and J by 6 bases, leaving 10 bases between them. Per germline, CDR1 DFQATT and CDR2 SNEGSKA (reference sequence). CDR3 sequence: CSARDLVGDTQYF. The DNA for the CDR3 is TGCAGTGCTAGAGATTTGGTTGGGGATACGCAGTATTTT.

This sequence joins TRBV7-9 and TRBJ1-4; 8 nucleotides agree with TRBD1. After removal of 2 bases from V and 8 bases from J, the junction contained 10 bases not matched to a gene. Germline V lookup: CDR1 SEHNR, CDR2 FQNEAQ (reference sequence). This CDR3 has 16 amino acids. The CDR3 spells CASSLTSGQGREKLFF. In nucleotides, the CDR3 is TGTGCCAGCAGCTTAACCTCTGGACAGGGTCGAGAAAAACTGTTTTTT.

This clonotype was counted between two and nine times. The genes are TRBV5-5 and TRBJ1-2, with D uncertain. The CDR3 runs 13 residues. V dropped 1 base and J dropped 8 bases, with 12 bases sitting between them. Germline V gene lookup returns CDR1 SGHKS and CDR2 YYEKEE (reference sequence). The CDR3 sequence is CASSLRSEGGYTF. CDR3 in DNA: TGTGCCAGCAGCTTGCGTAGTGAGGGAGGCTACACCTTC.

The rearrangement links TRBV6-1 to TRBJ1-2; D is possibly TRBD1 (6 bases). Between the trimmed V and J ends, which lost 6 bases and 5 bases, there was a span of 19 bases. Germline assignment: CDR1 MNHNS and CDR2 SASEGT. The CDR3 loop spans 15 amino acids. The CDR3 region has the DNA TGTGCCAGCAGACGGGAGGGGGGTTTCGCTTATGGCTACACCTTC. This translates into CASRREGGFAYGYTF.

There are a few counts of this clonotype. CDR3 nucleotides: TGCAGTGCTAGGCGGGAAAGTACAGATACGCAGTATTTT. Residues: CSARRESTDTQYF. The rearrangement links TRBV20-1 to TRBJ2-3, with a tentative D call TRBD2 (6 bases). Germline assignment: CDR1 DFQATT and CDR2 SNEGSKA (reference sequence). The CDR3 is made up of 13 amino acids. V was shortened by 3 bases and J by 3 bases, with 10 bases between the two germline ends.

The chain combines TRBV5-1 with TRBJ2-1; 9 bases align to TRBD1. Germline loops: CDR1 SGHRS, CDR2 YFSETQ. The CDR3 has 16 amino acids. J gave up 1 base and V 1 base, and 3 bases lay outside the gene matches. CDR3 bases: TGCGCCAGCAGCTTGTTCGGGACAGGGTCCTACAATGAGCAGTTCTTC. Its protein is CASSLFGTGSYNEQFF.

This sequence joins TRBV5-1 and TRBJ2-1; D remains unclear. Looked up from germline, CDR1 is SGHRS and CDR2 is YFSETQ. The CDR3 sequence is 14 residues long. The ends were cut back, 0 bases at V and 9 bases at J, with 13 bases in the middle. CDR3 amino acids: CASSLAEEFTEQFF. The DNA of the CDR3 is TGCGCCAGCAGCTTGGCCGAGGAGTTTACTGAGCAGTTCTTC.

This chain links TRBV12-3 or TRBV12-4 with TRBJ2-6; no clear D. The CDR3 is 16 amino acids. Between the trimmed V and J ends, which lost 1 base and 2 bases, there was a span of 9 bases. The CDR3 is CASSLGVPPGANVLTF. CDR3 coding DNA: TGTGCCAGCAGTTTAGGCGTACCGCCTGGGGCCAACGTCCTGACTTTC.

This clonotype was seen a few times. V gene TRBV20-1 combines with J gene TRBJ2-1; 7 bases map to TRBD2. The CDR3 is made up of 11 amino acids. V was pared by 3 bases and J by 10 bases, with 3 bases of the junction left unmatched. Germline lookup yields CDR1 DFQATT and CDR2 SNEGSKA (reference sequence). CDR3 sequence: CSARTSHEQFF. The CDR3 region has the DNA TGCAGTGCTAGGACTAGCCACGAGCAGTTCTTC.

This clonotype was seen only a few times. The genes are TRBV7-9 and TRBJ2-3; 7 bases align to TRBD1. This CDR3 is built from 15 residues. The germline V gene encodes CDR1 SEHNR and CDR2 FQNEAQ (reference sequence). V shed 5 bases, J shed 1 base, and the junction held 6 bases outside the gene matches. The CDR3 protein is CASSPTGMGTDTQYF. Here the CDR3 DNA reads TGTGCCAGCAGCCCGACAGGGATGGGCACAGATACGCAGTATTTT.

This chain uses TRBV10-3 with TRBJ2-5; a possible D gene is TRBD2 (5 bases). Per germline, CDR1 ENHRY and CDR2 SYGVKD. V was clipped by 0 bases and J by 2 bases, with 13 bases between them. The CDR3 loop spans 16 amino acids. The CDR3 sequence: CAISESSDNSQETQYF. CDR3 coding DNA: TGTGCCATCAGTGAGTCTAGCGATAATTCTCAAGAGACCCAGTACTTC.